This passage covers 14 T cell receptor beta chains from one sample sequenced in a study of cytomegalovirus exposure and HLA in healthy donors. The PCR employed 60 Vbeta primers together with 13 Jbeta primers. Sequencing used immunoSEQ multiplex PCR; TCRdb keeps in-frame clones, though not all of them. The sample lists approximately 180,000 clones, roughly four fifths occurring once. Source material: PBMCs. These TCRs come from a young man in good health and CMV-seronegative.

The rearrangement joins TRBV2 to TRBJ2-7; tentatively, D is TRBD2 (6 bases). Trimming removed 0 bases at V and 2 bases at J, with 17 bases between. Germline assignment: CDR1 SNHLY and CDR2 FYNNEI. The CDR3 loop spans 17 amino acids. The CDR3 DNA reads TGTGCCAGCAGTGAAGCGCCGCGGGGACTGGTCGCCTACGAGCAGTACTTC. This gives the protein CASSEAPRGLVAYEQYF. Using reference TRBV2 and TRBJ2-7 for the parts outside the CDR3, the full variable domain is EPEVTQTPSHQVTQMGQEVILRCVPISNHLYFYWYRQILGQKVEFLVSFYNNEISEKSEIFDDQFSVERPDGSNFTLKIRSTKLEDSAMYFCASSEAPRGLVAYEQYFGPGTRLTVT.

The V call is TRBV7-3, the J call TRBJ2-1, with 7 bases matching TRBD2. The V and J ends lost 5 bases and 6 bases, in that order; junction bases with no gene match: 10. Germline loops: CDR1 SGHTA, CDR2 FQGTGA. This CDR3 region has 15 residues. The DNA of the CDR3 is TGTGCCAGCAGCGCGACGGGAGGCGGGGGCAATGAGCAGTTCTTC. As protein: CASSATGGGGNEQFF.

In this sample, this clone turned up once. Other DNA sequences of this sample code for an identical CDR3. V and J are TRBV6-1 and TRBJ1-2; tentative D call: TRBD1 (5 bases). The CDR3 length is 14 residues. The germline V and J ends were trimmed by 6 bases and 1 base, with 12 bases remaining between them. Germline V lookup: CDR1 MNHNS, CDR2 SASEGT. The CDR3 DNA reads TGTGCCAGCAGCCCGGGAGGGGATAACTATGGCTACACCTTC. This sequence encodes CASSPGGDNYGYTF.

The CDR3 DNA follows: TGTGCCAGCAGCCCTGGGGTGGAGGGAATTGTTACTGAAGCTTTCTTT. Translating it yields CASSPGVEGIVTEAFF. The V call is TRBV11-2, the J call TRBJ1-1, with unresolved D. In germline, CDR1 is SGHAT, CDR2 FQNNGV. There are 16 residues in the CDR3. V was clipped by 5 bases and J by 5 bases, with 21 bases between them.

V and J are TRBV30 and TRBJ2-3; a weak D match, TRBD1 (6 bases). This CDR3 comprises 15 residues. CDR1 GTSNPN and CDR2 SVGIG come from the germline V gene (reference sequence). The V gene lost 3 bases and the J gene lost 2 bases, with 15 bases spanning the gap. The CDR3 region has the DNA TGTGCCTGGAGCGTAGGGGGAAGGGACACAGATACGCAGTATTTT. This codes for CAWSVGGRDTDTQYF. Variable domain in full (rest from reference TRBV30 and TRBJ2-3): SQTIHQWPATLVQPVGSPLSLECTVEGTSNPNLYWYRQAAGRGLQLLFYSVGIGQISSEVPQNLSASRPQDRQFILSSKKLLLSDSGFYLCAWSVGGRDTDTQYFGPGTRLTVL.

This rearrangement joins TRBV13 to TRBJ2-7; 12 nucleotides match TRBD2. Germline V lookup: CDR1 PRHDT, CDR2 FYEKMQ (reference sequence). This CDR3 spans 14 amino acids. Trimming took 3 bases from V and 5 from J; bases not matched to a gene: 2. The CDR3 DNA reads TGTGCCAGCAGCTTCGGGACTAGCGGGCACGAGCAGTACTTC. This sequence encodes CASSFGTSGHEQYF. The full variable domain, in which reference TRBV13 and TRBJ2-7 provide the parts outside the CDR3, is AAGVIQSPRHLIKEKRETATLKCYPIPRHDTVYWYQQGPGQDPQFLISFYEKMQSDKGSIPDRFSAQQFSDYHSELNMSSLELGDSALYFCASSFGTSGHEQYFGPGTRLTVT.

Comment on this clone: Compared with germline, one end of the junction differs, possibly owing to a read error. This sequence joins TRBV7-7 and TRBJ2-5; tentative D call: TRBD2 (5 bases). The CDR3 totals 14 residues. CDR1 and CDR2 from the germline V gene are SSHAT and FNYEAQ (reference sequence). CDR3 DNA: TGTGCTAGCAGCTTAGGTTTTGGACTAGAGACCCAGTACTTC. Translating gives CASSLGFGLETQYF.

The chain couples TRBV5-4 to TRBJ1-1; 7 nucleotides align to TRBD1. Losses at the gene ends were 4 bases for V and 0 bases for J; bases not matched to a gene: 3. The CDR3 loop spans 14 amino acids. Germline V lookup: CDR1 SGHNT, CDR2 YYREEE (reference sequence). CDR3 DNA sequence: TGTGCCAGCAGCCGACAGGGCCTGAACACTGAAGCTTTCTTT. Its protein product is CASSRQGLNTEAFF.

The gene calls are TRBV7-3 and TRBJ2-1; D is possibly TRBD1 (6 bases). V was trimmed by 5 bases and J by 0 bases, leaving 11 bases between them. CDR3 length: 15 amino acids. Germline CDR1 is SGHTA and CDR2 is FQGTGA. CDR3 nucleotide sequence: TGTGCCAGCAGCGAAACAGGGAGCTCCTACAATGAGCAGTTCTTC. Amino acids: CASSETGSSYNEQFF. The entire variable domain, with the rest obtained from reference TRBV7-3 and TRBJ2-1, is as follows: GAGVSQTPSNKVTEKGKYVELRCDPISGHTALYWYRQSLGQGPEFLIYFQGTGAADDSGLPNDRFFAVRPEGSVSTLKIQRTERGDSAVYLCASSETGSSYNEQFFGPGTRLTVL.

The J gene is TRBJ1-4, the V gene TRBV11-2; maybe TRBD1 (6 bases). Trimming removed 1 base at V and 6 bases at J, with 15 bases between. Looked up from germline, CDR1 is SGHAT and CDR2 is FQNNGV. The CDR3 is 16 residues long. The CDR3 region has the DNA TGTGCCAGCAGCTTAGTTTACGGTGGGGGCCATGAAAAACTGTTTTTT. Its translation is CASSLVYGGGHEKLFF.

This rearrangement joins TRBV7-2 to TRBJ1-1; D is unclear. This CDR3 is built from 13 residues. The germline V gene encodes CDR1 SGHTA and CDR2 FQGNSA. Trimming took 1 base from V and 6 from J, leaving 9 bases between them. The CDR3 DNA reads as TGTGCCAGCAGCTTAGTCTCCAAGCCTGAAGCTTTCTTT. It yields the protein CASSLVSKPEAFF.

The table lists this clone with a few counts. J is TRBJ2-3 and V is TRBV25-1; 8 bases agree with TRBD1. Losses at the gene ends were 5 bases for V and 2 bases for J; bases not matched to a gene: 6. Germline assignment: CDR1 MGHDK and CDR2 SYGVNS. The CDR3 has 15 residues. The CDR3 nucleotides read TGTGCCAGCAGTACAGGGGGTATGCTCACAGATACGCAGTATTTT. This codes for CASSTGGMLTDTQYF. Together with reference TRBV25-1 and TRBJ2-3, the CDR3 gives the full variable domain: EADIYQTPRYLVIGTGKKITLECSQTMGHDKMYWYQQDPGMELHLIHYSYGVNSTEKGDLSSESTVSRIRTEHFPLTLESARPSHTSQYLCASSTGGMLTDTQYFGPGTRLTVL.

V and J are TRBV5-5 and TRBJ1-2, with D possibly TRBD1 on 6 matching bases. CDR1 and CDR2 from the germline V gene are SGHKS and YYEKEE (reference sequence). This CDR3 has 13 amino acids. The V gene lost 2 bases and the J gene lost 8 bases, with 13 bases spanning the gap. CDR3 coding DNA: TGTGCCAGCAGCTTACAGGGCCTTTGGGGCTACACCTTC. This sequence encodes CASSLQGLWGYTF.

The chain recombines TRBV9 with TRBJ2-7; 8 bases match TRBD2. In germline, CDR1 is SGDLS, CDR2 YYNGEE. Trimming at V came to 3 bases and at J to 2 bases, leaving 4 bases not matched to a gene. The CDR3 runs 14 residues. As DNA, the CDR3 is TGTGCCAGCAGCGACGGGGGGGCGACCTACGAGCAGTACTTC. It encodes CASSDGGATYEQYF.